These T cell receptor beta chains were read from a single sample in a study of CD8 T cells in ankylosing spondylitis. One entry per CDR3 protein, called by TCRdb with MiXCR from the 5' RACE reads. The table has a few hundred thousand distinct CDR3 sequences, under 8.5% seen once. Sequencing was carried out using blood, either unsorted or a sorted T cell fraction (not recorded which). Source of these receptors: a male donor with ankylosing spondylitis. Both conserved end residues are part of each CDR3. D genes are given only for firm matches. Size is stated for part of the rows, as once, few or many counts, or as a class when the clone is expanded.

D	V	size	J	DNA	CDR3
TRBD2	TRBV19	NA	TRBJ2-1	TGTGCCAGTAGTCCCTCCGAGCGGGAGGACCCTATCTTC	CASSPSEREDPIF
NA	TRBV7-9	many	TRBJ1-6	TGTGCCAGCAGCCCCGACGTGTATAATTCACCCCTCCACTTT	CASSPDVYNSPLHF
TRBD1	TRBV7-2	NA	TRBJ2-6	TGTGCCAGCAGCTTATCGACAGGGGTTAATGGGGCCAACGTCCTGACTTTC	CASSLSTGVNGANVLTF
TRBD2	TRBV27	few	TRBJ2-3	TGTGCCAGCAGTACGGAGCGGGAGGGCACAGATACGCAGTATTTT	CASSTEREGTDTQYF
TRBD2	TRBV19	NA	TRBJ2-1	TGTGCCAGTAGCACCGTAGCGGGACGAGCTGAGCAGTTCTTC	CASSTVAGRAEQFF
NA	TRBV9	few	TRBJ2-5	TGTGCCAGCAGTGCCTTAAGTGGCAGCCTCCAAGAGACCCAGTACTTC	CASSALSGSLQETQYF
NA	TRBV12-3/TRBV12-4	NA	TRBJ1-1	TGTGCCAGCAGTACGTCACCGAACACTGAAGCTTTCTTT	CASSTSPNTEAFF
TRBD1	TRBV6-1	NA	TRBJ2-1	TGTGCCAGTGGAGGACAGGGACCCTACAATGAGCAGTTCTTC	CASGGQGPYNEQFF
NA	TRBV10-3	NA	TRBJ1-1	TGTGCCATCAGTGAGGGGACTGGCAAGAACACTGAAGCTTTCTTT	CAISEGTGKNTEAFF
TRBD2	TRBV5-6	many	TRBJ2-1	TGTGCCAGCAGCTTGCGAAGGACTAGCGGGGTCACAACCTACAATGAGCAGTTCTTC	CASSLRRTSGVTTYNEQFF
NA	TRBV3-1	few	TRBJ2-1	TGTGCCAGCAGCCAAGATAGGCGCTTTACCCAGTTCTTC	CASSQDRRFTQFF
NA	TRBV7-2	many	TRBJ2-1	TGTGCCAGCAGCGTAAGTCCGGGAGACTTTCTGTTCTTC	CASSVSPGDFLFF
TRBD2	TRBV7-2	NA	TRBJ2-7	TGTGCCAGCAGCTTATACGGGACTAGCGGGAGTGCCGACGAGCAGTACTTC	CASSLYGTSGSADEQYF
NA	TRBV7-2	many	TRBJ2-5	TGTGCCAGCAGCTTAGTTCAGGTGGAGACCCAGTACTTC	CASSLVQVETQYF
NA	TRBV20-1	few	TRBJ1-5	TGCAGTGCTAGGGGACGAAAATTGAATCAGCCCCAGCATTTT	CSARGRKLNQPQHF
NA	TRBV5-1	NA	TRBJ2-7	TGCGCCAGCAGCTCCGGACTCCGCACCTACGAGCAGTACTTC	CASSSGLRTYEQYF
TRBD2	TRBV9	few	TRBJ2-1	TGTGCCAGCAGCCCCTCGGGCGGGAGGGGGAATGAGCAGTTCTTC	CASSPSGGRGNEQFF
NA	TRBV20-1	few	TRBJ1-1	TGCAGTGCATTACCTCAATACACTGAAGCTTTCTTT	CSALPQYTEAFF
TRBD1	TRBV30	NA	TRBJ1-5	TGTGCCTGGACGCCGGGACAGTCTGACCAGCCCCAGCATTTT	CAWTPGQSDQPQHF
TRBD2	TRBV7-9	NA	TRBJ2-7	TGTGCCAGCAGCTTAGTCTGGTTGGCTAGCGGCTTAGACGAGCAGTACTTC	CASSLVWLASGLDEQYF